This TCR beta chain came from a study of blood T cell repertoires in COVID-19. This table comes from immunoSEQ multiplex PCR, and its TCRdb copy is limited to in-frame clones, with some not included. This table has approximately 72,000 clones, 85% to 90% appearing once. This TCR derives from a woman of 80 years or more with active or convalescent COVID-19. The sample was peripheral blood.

DNA for the CDR3: TGCAGCCCCATGGGCAGTTCCAATGAGCAGTTCTTC. Encoded protein: CSPMGSSNEQFF. The J gene is TRBJ2-1, the V gene TRBV29-1; D is uncertain. From germline, CDR1 is SQVTM and CDR2 ANQGSEA. The ends were cut back, 8 bases at V and 6 bases at J, with 14 bases in the middle. CDR3 length: 12 residues.